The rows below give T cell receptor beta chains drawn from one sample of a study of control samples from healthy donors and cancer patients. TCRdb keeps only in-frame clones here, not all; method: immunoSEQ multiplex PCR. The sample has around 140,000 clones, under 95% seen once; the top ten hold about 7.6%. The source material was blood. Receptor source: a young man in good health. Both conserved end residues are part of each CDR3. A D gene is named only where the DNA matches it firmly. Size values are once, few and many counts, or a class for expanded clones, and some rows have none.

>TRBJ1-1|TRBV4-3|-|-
TGCGCCAGCAGCCAGGGTACGGGGTATTCTTGGACTGAAGCTTTCTTT
CASSQGTGYSWTEAFF
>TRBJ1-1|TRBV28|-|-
TGTGCCAGCAGTCTCCTCTTGCACACTGAAGCTTTCTTT
CASSLLLHTEAFF
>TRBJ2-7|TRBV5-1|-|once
TGCGCCAGCAGCTTCAAGGACGGACCCTACGAGCAGTACTTC
CASSFKDGPYEQYF
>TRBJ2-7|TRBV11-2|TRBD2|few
TGTGCCAGCATCCCCCCCGAGGCTAGCGGGACCCTAGCCGAGCAGTACTTC
CASIPPEASGTLAEQYF
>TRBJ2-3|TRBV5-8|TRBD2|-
TGTGCCAGCCGAGCCTGGGAGGGGATCACAGATACGCAGTATTTT
CASRAWEGITDTQYF
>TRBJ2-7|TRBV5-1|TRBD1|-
TGCGCCAGCAGCCGCACAGGGGACGAGCAGTACTTC
CASSRTGDEQYF
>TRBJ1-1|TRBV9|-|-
TGTGCCAGCAGCGTATCAGGGACTGAAGCTTTCTTT
CASSVSGTEAFF
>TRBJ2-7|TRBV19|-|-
TGTGCCAGTAGTACCGCCGTCCGGGGGAGCTCCTACGAGCAGTACTTC
CASSTAVRGSSYEQYF
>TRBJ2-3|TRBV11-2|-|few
TGTGCCAGCAGCACTACAAGCCCCGAAGATACGCAGTATTTT
CASSTTSPEDTQYF
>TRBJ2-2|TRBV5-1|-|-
TGCGCCCGCAGCTGGGGGGCGGGGGCGAACGCCGGGGAGCTGTTTTTT
CARSWGAGANAGELFF
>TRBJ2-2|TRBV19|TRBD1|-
TGTGCCAGTATCGGGACAGGGCGGACCGGGGAGCTGTTTTTT
CASIGTGRTGELFF
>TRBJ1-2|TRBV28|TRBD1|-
TGTGCCAGCAGTCCCCGACAGGGGCCCGGCTATGGCTACACCTTC
CASSPRQGPGYGYTF
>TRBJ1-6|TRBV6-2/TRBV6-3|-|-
TGTGCCAGCAGTTCCGAGGGCACCTATAATTCACCCCTCCACTTT
CASSSEGTYNSPLHF
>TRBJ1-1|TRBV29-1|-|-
TGCAGCGTTGAAGTGCGTGGGACACGAGAAGCTTTCTTT
CSVEVRGTREAFF
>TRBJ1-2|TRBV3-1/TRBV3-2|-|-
TGTGCCAGCAGCCAAGATCCACGGGTGGAGTATGGCTACACCTTC
CASSQDPRVEYGYTF
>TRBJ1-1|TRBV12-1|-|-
TGTGCCAGCAGCTTTGCTTCCAGGGGCGCTGATAACACTGAAGCTTTCTTT
CASSFASRGADNTEAFF
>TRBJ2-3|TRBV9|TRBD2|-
TGTGCCAGCAGCGTCGGGGCTAGCGGGGGGAACACAGATACGCAGTATTTT
CASSVGASGGNTDTQYF
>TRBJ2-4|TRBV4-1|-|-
TGCGCCAGCAGCCAAGATTTGGGGGGCAGGGGCAAAAACATTCAGTACTTC
CASSQDLGGRGKNIQYF
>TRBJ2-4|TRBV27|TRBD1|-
TGTGCCAGCAGTTCCGGGACAGGATCTAATCAGTACTTC
CASSSGTGSNQYF
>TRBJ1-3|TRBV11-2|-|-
TGTGCCAGCAGCTTACGGCAGGCTGTCGGGTCTGGAAACACCATATATTTT
CASSLRQAVGSGNTIYF
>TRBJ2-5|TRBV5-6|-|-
TGTGCCAGCAGCCCCCAGGCGCAAGAGACCCAGTACTTC
CASSPQAQETQYF
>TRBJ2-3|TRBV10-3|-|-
TGTGCCATCAGTGAGAGCACAGATACGCAGTATTTT
CAISESTDTQYF
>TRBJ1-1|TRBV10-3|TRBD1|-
TGTGCCATCCAGGGGGCGCCGGGCACTGAAGCTTTCTTT
CAIQGAPGTEAFF
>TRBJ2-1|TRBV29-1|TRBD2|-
TGCAGCGTTGAATCTGGGCTAGCGGGGGATTACAATGAGCAGTTCTTC
CSVESGLAGDYNEQFF
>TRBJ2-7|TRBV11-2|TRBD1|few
TGTGCCAGCAGCCGATATACAGGGGAATCCTACGAGCAGTACTTC
CASSRYTGESYEQYF
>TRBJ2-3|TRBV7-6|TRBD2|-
TGTGCCAGCAGCACCCCGGTGCTAGCGGGGGGGCCGGATACGCAGTATTTT
CASSTPVLAGGPDTQYF
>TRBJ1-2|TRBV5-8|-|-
TGTGCCAGCAGCTTGAGAGGCTCCAATCTCTATGGCTACACCTTC
CASSLRGSNLYGYTF
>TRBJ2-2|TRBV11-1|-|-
TGTGCCAGCAGCTTAAGAGGTAGCGCCGGGGAGCTGTTTTTT
CASSLRGSAGELFF
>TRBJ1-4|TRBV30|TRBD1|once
TGTGCCTGGAGGCGCGTAGGACAGGGGAATGAAAAACTGTTTTTT
CAWRRVGQGNEKLFF
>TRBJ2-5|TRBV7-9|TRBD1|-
TGTGCCAGCTCCGGGCAGGGACAGGGTTGGGAGACCCAGTACTTC
CASSGQGQGWETQYF
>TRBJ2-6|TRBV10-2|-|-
TGCGCCAGCAGGGATACACTACTGTTTCCGGGGCCCGTTAACTCTTCTGGGGCCAACGTCCTGACTTTC
CASRDTLLFPGPVNSSGANVLTF
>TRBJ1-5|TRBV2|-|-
TGTGCCAGCAGTGGGGACACCTCCAATCAGCCCCAGCATTTT
CASSGDTSNQPQHF
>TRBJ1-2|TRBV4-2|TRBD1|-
TGTGCCAGCAGCCAAGACTACCGGGACAGGTCCAATGGCTACACCTTC
CASSQDYRDRSNGYTF
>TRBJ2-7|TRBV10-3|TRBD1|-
TGTGCCATCAGTGAGCCCGGAACAGGGGGCGCAGAGGACGAGCAGTACTTC
CAISEPGTGGAEDEQYF
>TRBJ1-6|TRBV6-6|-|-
TGTGCCAGCCACAAGGGAGTTTATAATTCACCCCTCCACTTT
CASHKGVYNSPLHF
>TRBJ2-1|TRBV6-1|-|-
TGTGCCAGCAGTGAACTGATTGGTCGGAATGAGCAGTTCTTC
CASSELIGRNEQFF
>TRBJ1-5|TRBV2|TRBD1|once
TGTGCCAGCAGTGTGGGGACAGGCAATCAGCCCCAGCATTTT
CASSVGTGNQPQHF
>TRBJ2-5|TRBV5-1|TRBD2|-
TGCGCCAGCAGCACGACTAGCGCAGAGACCCAGTACTTC
CASSTTSAETQYF
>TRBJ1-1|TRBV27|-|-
TGTGCCAGCAGTTTCAACAGCGGGGTTGAAGCTTTCTTT
CASSFNSGVEAFF
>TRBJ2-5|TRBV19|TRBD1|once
TGTGCCAGTAGTATAGAGGGGACAGGGCCGGAGACCCAGTACTTC
CASSIEGTGPETQYF
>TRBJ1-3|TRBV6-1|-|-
TGTGCCAGCAGTGAAGTTACGGGTCTCTCTGGAAACACCATATATTTT
CASSEVTGLSGNTIYF
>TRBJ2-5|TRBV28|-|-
TGTGCCAGCAGCCCCTCCCCGGACACCAAAGAGACCCAGTACTTC
CASSPSPDTKETQYF
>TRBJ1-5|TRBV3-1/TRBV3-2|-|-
TGTGCCAGCAGCCAAGATGAGGGAAATCAGCCCCAGCATTTT
CASSQDEGNQPQHF
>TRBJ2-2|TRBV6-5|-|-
TGTGCCAGCAGTTACTCTGGACAGCCTTTCACCGGGGAGCTGTTTTTT
CASSYSGQPFTGELFF
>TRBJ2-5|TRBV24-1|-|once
TGTGCCACCAGTGACTCTCGTCCCGGGACCCAGTACTTC
CATSDSRPGTQYF
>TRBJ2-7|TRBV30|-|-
TGTGCCTGGAGCCAGCTAGAGGACGAGCAGTACTTC
CAWSQLEDEQYF